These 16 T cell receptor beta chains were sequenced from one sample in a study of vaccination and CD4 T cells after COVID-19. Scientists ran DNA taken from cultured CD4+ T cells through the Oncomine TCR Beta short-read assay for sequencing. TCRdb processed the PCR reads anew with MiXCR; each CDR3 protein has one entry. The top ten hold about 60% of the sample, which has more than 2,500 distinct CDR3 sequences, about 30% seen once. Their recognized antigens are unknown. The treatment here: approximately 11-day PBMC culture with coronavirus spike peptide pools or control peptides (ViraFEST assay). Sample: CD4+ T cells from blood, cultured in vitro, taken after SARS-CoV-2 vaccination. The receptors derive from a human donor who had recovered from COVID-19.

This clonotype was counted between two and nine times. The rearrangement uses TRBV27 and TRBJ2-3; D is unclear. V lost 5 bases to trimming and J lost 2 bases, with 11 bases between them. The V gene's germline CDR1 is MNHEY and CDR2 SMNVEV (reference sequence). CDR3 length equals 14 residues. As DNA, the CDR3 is TGTGCCAGCAGTCCAATGACACTCACAGATACGCAGTATTTT. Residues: CASSPMTLTDTQYF.

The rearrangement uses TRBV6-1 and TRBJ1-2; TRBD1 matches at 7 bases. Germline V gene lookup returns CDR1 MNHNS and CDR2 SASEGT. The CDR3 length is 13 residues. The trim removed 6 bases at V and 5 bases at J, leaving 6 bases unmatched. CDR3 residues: CASRQQGRYGYTF. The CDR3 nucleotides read TGTGCCAGCAGACAACAGGGGCGGTATGGCTACACCTTC.

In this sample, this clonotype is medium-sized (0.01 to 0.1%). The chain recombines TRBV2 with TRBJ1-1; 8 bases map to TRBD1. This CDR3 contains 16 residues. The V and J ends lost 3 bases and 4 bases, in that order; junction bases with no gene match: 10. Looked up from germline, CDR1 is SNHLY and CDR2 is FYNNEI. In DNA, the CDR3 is TGTGCCAGCAGTGACGGAAACAGGGGGTATGGCACTGAAGCTTTCTTT. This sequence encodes CASSDGNRGYGTEAFF.

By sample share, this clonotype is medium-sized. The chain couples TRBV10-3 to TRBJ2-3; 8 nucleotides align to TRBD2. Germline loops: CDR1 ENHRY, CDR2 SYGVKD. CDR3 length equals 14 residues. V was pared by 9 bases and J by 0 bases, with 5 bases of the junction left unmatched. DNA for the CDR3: TGTGCCATGCGGGGGGCCTATAGCACAGATACGCAGTATTTT. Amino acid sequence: CAMRGAYSTDTQYF.

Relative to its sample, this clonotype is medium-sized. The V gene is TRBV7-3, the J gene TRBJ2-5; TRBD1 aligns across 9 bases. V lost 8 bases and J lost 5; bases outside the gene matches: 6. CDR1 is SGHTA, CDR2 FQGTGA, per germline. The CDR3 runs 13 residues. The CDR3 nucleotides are TGTGCCAGCCGCAGGGGGACAGGGGAGACCCAGTACTTC. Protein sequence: CASRRGTGETQYF.

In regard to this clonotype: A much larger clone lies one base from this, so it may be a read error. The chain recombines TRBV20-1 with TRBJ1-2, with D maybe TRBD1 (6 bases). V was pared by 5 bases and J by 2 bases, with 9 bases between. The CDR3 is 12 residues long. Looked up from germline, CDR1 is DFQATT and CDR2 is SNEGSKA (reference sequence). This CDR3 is CSAPQGNYGYTF. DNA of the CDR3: TGCAGTGCTCCCCAGGGGAACTATGGCTACACCTTC.

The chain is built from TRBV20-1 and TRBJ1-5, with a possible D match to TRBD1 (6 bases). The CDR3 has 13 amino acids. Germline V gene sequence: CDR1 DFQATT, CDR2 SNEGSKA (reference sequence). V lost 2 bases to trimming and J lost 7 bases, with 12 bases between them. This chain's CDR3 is CSARTSGAQPQHF. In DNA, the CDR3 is TGCAGTGCTAGAACTTCAGGGGCCCAGCCCCAGCATTTT.

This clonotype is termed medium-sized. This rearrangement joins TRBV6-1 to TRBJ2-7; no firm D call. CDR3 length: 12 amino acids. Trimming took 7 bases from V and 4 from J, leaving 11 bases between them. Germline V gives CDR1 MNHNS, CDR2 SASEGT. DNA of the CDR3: TGTGCCAGCACGGATCGTCCGTACGAGCAGTACTTC. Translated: CASTDRPYEQYF.

CDR3 region: CASSQDWQGAAINVYGYTF. The DNA of the CDR3 is TGCGCCAGCAGCCAAGATTGGCAGGGGGCCGCAATAAACGTCTATGGCTACACCTTC. V and J are TRBV4-1 and TRBJ1-2, with 8 bases lining up with TRBD1. There are 19 residues in the CDR3. The V segment lost 0 bases and the J segment 4 bases; nucleotides outside the gene matches: 16. Germline V CDR1 and CDR2: MGHRA, YSYEKL.

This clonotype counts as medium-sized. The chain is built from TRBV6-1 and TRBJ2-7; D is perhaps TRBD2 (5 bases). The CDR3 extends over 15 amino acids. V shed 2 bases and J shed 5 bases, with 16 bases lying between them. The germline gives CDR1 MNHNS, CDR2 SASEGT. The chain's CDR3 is CASSERNGVRNEQYF. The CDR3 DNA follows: TGTGCCAGCAGTGAAAGGAACGGGGTCAGGAACGAGCAGTACTTC.

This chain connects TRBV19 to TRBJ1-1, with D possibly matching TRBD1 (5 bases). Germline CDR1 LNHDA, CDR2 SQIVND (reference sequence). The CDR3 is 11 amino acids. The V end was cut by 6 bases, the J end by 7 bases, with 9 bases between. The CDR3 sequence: CASRGGIEAFF. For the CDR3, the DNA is TGTGCCAGTAGGGGGGGTATTGAAGCTTTCTTT.

The CDR3 DNA sequence: TGTGCCAGCAGTTTGTTACGGCGGGGAAACACCATATATTTT. Translation gives CASSLLRRGNTIYF. The chain links TRBV28 to TRBJ1-3, with D unclear. CDR3 length: 14 residues. CDR1 is MDHEN and CDR2 is SYDVKM in the germline V gene. V was shortened by 3 bases and J by 4 bases, with 10 bases between the two germline ends.

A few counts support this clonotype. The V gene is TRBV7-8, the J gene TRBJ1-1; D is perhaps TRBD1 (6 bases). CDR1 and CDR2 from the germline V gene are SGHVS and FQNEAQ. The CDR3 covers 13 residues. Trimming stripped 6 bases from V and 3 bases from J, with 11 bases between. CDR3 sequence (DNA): TGTGCCAGCAGACCACAGGGCCACACTGAAGCTTTCTTT. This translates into CASRPQGHTEAFF.

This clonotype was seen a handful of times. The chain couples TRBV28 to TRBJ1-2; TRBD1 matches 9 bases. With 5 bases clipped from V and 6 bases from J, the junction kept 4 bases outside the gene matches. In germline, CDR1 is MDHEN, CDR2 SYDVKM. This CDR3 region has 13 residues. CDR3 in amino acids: CASSRRDRDGYTF. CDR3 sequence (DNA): TGTGCCAGCAGTCGCCGGGACAGGGATGGCTACACCTTC.

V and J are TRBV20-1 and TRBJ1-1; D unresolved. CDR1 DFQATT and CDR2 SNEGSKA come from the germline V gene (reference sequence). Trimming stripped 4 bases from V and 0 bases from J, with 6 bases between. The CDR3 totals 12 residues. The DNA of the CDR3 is TGCAGTGCTAAAGGCCTGAACACTGAAGCTTTCTTT. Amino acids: CSAKGLNTEAFF.

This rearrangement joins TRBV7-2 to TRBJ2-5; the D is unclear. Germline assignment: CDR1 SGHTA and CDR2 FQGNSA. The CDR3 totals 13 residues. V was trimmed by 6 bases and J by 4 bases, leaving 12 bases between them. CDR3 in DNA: TGTGCCAGCAGTTCCCCCCCTAGAGAGACCCAGTACTTC. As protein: CASSSPPRETQYF.